The 30 T cell receptor beta chains in this list originate from one sample, sequenced in a study of PD-1 blockade in classical Hodgkin lymphoma (dated by TCRdb to about 2020). The library came from the immunoSEQ multiplex PCR assay. The clones in this table, taken by TCRdb from immuneACCESS, are in-frame only. Not every clone is retained; where verified, under half of the shortfall comes from an unresolved V gene, and the cause of the rest is unknown. The table for this sample lists 35,000 or so clones; 69% of them were counted only once. Of the sample, around an eighth is held by the ten largest clones. The time point label corresponds to: cycle 2 day 1 (C2D1) of nivolumab. Every trial patient had relapsed after autologous stem cell transplantation, and cohorts A, B and C differed in prior brentuximab vedotin exposure. The sequencing used peripheral blood mononuclear cells (PBMCs), collected before the second cycle of nivolumab. Every receptor here comes from a human donor with classical Hodgkin lymphoma.

The chain employs TRBV29-1 and TRBJ1-5, with 8 bases that match TRBD1. The CDR3 runs 13 residues. J was trimmed by 6 bases and V by 6 bases; bases with no gene match: 7. CDR1 and CDR2 (germline): SQVTM, ANQGSEA. The CDR3 loop is CSVQDRVSQPQHF. DNA for the CDR3: TGCAGCGTCCAGGACAGGGTGAGTCAGCCCCAGCATTTT.

This sequence joins TRBV5-4 and TRBJ1-1; perhaps TRBD1 as D (6 bases). Between the trimmed V and J ends, which lost 0 bases and 5 bases, there was a span of 11 bases. This CDR3 is built from 14 residues. Germline V gene sequence: CDR1 SGHNT, CDR2 YYREEE (reference sequence). The CDR3 DNA reads TGTGCCAGCAGCTTGGAACAGGGATATACTGAAGCTTTCTTT. Translating gives CASSLEQGYTEAFF.

V and J are TRBV10-3 and TRBJ1-1; D is uncertain. This CDR3 spans 12 amino acids. The germline gives CDR1 ENHRY, CDR2 SYGVKD. The V end lost 6 bases, the J end lost 4 bases, and 9 bases lay between the germline ends. The CDR3 coding sequence is TGTGCCATCAGGGCCCGGGGCACTGAAGCTTTCTTT. This codes for CAIRARGTEAFF.

The rearrangement joins TRBV5-8 to TRBJ2-1; TRBD2 aligns across 9 bases. Germline trimming cut 3 bases from V and 6 bases from J; bases unmatched to any gene: 7. The CDR3 totals 15 residues. Germline CDR1 reads SGHTS; CDR2 reads YDEGEE. The CDR3 reads CASSSPGLALNEQFF. The DNA of the CDR3 is TGTGCCAGCAGCTCACCGGGACTAGCCCTCAATGAGCAGTTCTTC.

This rearrangement joins TRBV18 to TRBJ2-1; possible D gene TRBD2, 6 bases. CDR1 KGHSH and CDR2 LQKENI come from the germline V gene. V was clipped by 1 base and J by 0 bases, with 13 bases between them. This CDR3 is built from 17 residues. Here the CDR3 DNA reads TGTGCCAGCTCACCACGCACTTCTAGCGTCTCCTACAATGAGCAGTTCTTC. Its protein product is CASSPRTSSVSYNEQFF.

This clone was observed a few times. This chain joins TRBV19 and TRBJ1-6; no reliable D call. The CDR3 contains 14 residues. From germline, CDR1 is LNHDA and CDR2 SQIVND (reference sequence). The V gene lost 7 bases and the J gene lost 4 bases, with 11 bases spanning the gap. DNA for the CDR3: TGTGCCAGTAAAGCAGGAATATATAATTCACCCCTCCACTTT. Amino acids: CASKAGIYNSPLHF.

The chain couples TRBV6-1 to TRBJ1-5, with 10 bases that match TRBD1. This CDR3 is 15 amino acids long. From germline, CDR1 is MNHNS and CDR2 SASEGT. V gave up 7 bases and J gave up 4 bases; unmatched junction bases: 7. CDR3 in amino acids: CASTGRTGGNQPQHF. The CDR3 region has the DNA TGTGCCAGCACCGGTCGGACAGGGGGTAATCAGCCCCAGCATTTT.

The rearrangement joins TRBV6-1 to TRBJ1-4; 8 bases are a match to TRBD1. Germline CDR1 MNHNS, CDR2 SASEGT. Trimming at V came to 3 bases and at J to 8 bases, leaving 8 bases not matched to a gene. CDR3 length equals 15 residues. As DNA, the CDR3 is TGTGCCAGCAGTGAGCAGACAGGGGTTCGGGAAAAACTGTTTTTT. Amino acids: CASSEQTGVREKLFF.

In its sample, this clone was seen a few times. V usage is TRBV7-2 and J usage is TRBJ1-5, with no clear D. CDR3 length: 13 amino acids. Germline loops: CDR1 SGHTA, CDR2 FQGNSA. V lost 1 base and J 4 bases, leaving 5 bases between the germline ends. This chain's CDR3 is CASSLVGNQPQHF. As DNA, the CDR3 is TGTGCCAGCAGCTTAGTAGGGAATCAGCCCCAGCATTTT.

This chain joins TRBV11-2 and TRBJ2-5; 8 bases agree with TRBD1. V trimming: 5 bases; J trimming: 2 bases; junction bases outside the gene matches: 16. The CDR3 covers 18 residues. The germline gives CDR1 SGHAT, CDR2 FQNNGV. The CDR3: CASSGGYWQGAGQETQYF. The DNA for the CDR3 is TGTGCCAGCAGCGGGGGCTATTGGCAGGGGGCAGGTCAAGAGACCCAGTACTTC.

J is TRBJ1-1 and V is TRBV7-2, with D uncertain. The germline CDR1 and CDR2 sequences are SGHTA and FQGNSA. This CDR3 spans 17 amino acids. Trimming cost V 5 bases and J 0 bases, with 19 bases left between them. CDR3 coding DNA: TGTGCCAGCAGCCCCCCGCGGAAGGGAAACATGAACACTGAAGCTTTCTTT. Its translation is CASSPPRKGNMNTEAFF. Full variable domain (remainder filled in from reference TRBV7-2 and TRBJ1-1): GAGVSQSPSNKVTEKGKDVELRCDPISGHTALYWYRQSLGQGLEFLIYFQGNSAPDKSGLPSDRFSAERTGGSVSTLTIQRTQQEDSAVYLCASSPPRKGNMNTEAFFGQGTRLTVV.

The chain is built from TRBV28 and TRBJ1-2; TRBD1 might be the D (6 bases). V was pared by 6 bases and J by 0 bases, with 14 bases between. The CDR3 has 15 amino acids. The V gene's germline CDR1 is MDHEN and CDR2 SYDVKM. CDR3 sequence: CASSHGGGSNYGYTF. The CDR3 coding sequence is TGTGCCAGCAGCCACGGGGGGGGCTCTAACTATGGCTACACCTTC.

The V gene is TRBV19, the J gene TRBJ2-2; possible D gene TRBD1, 5 bases. Trimming removed 5 bases at V and 1 base at J, with 11 bases between. The CDR3 runs to 15 residues. CDR1 LNHDA and CDR2 SQIVND come from the germline V gene (reference sequence). CDR3 loop: CASSLGDRNTGELFF. CDR3 nucleotide sequence: TGTGCCAGTAGTCTTGGTGACAGGAACACCGGGGAGCTGTTTTTT.

This sequence joins TRBV11-3 and TRBJ2-5; D possibly uses TRBD1 or TRBD2 (5 bases each). Per germline, CDR1 SGHNT and CDR2 YENEEA. Deletions cut 1 base from V and 5 bases from J, with 8 bases between. The CDR3 has 13 residues. CDR3 bases: TGTGCCAGCAGCTTAGGGGGGTTGGAGACCCAGTACTTC. Encoded protein: CASSLGGLETQYF.

V is TRBV10-3 and J is TRBJ2-7, with 11 bases matching TRBD2. V shed 7 bases, J shed 1 base, and the junction held 9 bases outside the gene matches. CDR3 length: 16 amino acids. Germline V CDR1 and CDR2: ENHRY, SYGVKD. The CDR3 DNA reads as TGTGCCATCACCTCCGGACTAGCGGGCCAGTCCTACGAGCAGTACTTC. Encoded protein: CAITSGLAGQSYEQYF.

The rearrangement links TRBV6-5 to TRBJ2-7; 10 nucleotides agree with TRBD2. Germline V gene lookup returns CDR1 MNHEY and CDR2 SVGAGI. Trimming cost V 7 bases and J 6 bases; bases outside gene matches: 9. CDR3 length equals 14 residues. The CDR3 DNA reads as TGTGCCAGCACCCTAGCGGGAGCCCTCTCCGAGCAGTACTTC. It specifies CASTLAGALSEQYF.

This clone was seen a few times. This chain joins TRBV5-1 and TRBJ2-7, with TRBD1 identical over 11 bases. CDR3 size: 15 residues. V was clipped by 4 bases and J by 5 bases; unmatched bases: 8. Looked up from germline, CDR1 is SGHRS and CDR2 is YFSETQ. The CDR3 DNA follows: TGCGCCAGCAGCGCCACCGGGACAGGGGGGAACGAGCAGTACTTC. It codes for CASSATGTGGNEQYF. The variable domain in full, completed from reference TRBV5-1 and TRBJ2-7, reads KAGVTQTPRYLIKTRGQQVTLSCSPISGHRSVSWYQQTPGQGLQFLFEYFSETQRNKGNFPGRFSGRQFSNSRSEMNVSTLELGDSALYLCASSATGTGGNEQYFGPGTRLTVT.

The chain uses TRBV4-2 and TRBJ1-5; the match to TRBD1 covers 7 bases. This CDR3 spans 16 amino acids. Germline loops: CDR1 LGHNA, CDR2 YNFKEQ. V dropped 3 bases and J dropped 1; count of bases not matched to a gene: 6. The DNA for the CDR3 is TGTGCCAGCAGCCACCAAGGGGGCTCGAGCAATCAGCCCCAGCATTTT. It codes for CASSHQGGSSNQPQHF.

V is TRBV10-3 and J is TRBJ1-2; D perhaps matches TRBD1 (6 bases). The CDR3 extends over 15 amino acids. Germline values: CDR1 ENHRY, CDR2 SYGVKD. Trimming took off 3 bases at V and 7 bases at J, with 18 bases between the two ends. Here the CDR3 reads CAISEFKDSVGGYTF. CDR3 nucleotide sequence: TGTGCCATCAGTGAATTCAAGGACAGTGTGGGTGGCTACACCTTC.

This clone was recorded only once. This chain joins TRBV20-1 and TRBJ2-7; no firm D call. This CDR3 has 11 residues. V was shortened by 7 bases and J by 3 bases, with 10 bases between the two germline ends. The germline V gene encodes CDR1 DFQATT and CDR2 SNEGSKA (reference sequence). CDR3 amino acids: CSGTKGYEQYF. The CDR3 region has the DNA TGCAGTGGCACGAAAGGCTACGAGCAGTACTTC.

The genes are TRBV28 and TRBJ1-4; 7 bases map to TRBD1. This CDR3 comprises 15 residues. Germline CDR1 is MDHEN and CDR2 is SYDVKM. Trimming took 7 bases from V and 7 from J; bases not matched to a gene: 12. This CDR3 reads CASTPQQGYGEKLFF. The CDR3 coding sequence is TGTGCCAGCACTCCCCAACAGGGGTATGGTGAAAAACTGTTTTTT.

This chain links TRBV7-3 with TRBJ2-2; D unclear. The ends were cut back, 2 bases at V and 6 bases at J, with 16 bases in the middle. This CDR3 spans 16 amino acids. The germline CDR1 and CDR2 sequences are SGHTA and FQGTGA. CDR3 sequence reads: CASSLAPPSVPGELFF. CDR3 bases: TGTGCCAGCAGCTTAGCCCCCCCTAGTGTCCCCGGGGAGCTGTTTTTT.

Of note for this clone: The junction shows a germline mismatch at one end, possibly a read error. This chain joins TRBV2 and TRBJ1-5; no clear D gene. The CDR3 extends over 15 amino acids. From germline, CDR1 is SNHLY and CDR2 FYNNEI. The CDR3 sequence is CASNEGPSANQPQHF. CDR3 coding DNA: TGTGCCAGCAATGAAGGGCCGTCGGCGAATCAGCCCCAGCATTTT. Full variable domain (missing parts from reference TRBV2 and TRBJ1-5): EPEVTQTPSHQVTQMGQEVILRCVPISNHLYFYWYRQILGQKVEFLVSFYNNEISEKSEIFDDQFSVERPDGSNFTLKIRSTKLEDSAMYFCASNEGPSANQPQHFGDGTRLSIL.

The V gene is TRBV9, the J gene TRBJ2-5; D gene unclear. Germline-derived CDR1 and CDR2 are SGDLS and YYNGEE. V lost 0 bases and J lost 3, with 18 bases in between. The CDR3 length is 17 residues. The chain's CDR3 is CASSVGLGRRVEETQYF. The CDR3, as DNA: TGTGCCAGCAGCGTAGGCCTTGGACGAAGGGTAGAAGAGACCCAGTACTTC.

V usage is TRBV7-2 and J usage is TRBJ2-3, with D perhaps TRBD1 (5 bases). Germline CDR1 reads SGHTA; CDR2 reads FQGNSA. V shed 5 bases and J shed 1 base, with 13 bases lying between them. This CDR3 is built from 15 residues. The CDR3: CASSEQGVGTDTQYF. CDR3 bases: TGTGCCAGCAGCGAGCAAGGGGTAGGCACAGATACGCAGTATTTT.

The genes are TRBV10-3 and TRBJ2-6; D not certain. Germline assignment: CDR1 ENHRY and CDR2 SYGVKD. The CDR3 covers 16 residues. The germline V and J ends were trimmed by 0 bases and 0 bases, with 6 bases remaining between them. The CDR3 sequence: CAISESATSGANVLTF. As DNA, the CDR3 is TGTGCCATCAGTGAGTCAGCTACCTCTGGGGCCAACGTCCTGACTTTC.

The chain is built from TRBV5-1 and TRBJ2-3, with TRBD2 as a possible D gene (7 bases). There are 15 residues in the CDR3. V dropped 4 bases and J dropped 6 bases, with 18 bases sitting between them. The germline gives CDR1 SGHRS, CDR2 YFSETQ. For the CDR3, the DNA is TGCGCCAGCAGCCGGGGGGACACGACATCCGATACGCAGTATTTT. Its translation is CASSRGDTTSDTQYF.

This clone has more than one count but fewer than ten. The chain couples TRBV10-2 to TRBJ2-5; TRBD2 is a possible D gene (6 bases). Germline V gene sequence: CDR1 WSHSY, CDR2 SAAADI. This CDR3 has 12 amino acids. V shed 6 bases and J shed 5 bases, with 10 bases lying between them. The CDR3 DNA reads TGCGCCAGCAGGATGGAGGGGGAGACCCAGTACTTC. Its translation is CASRMEGETQYF.

This sequence joins TRBV19 and TRBJ1-1, with a tentative D call TRBD1 (6 bases). CDR3 size: 15 residues. Germline-derived CDR1 and CDR2 are LNHDA and SQIVND (reference sequence). V was cut by 10 bases and J by 4 bases, with 22 bases left in between. The CDR3 reads CAIRDRLSSGTEAFF. As DNA, the CDR3 is TGTGCCATAAGAGACAGGCTCTCATCTGGCACTGAAGCTTTCTTT.

The chain links TRBV7-6 to TRBJ1-6, with 7 bases fitting TRBD1. The CDR3 totals 15 residues. Germline CDR1 and CDR2: SGHVS and FNYEAQ. Trimming at V came to 1 base and at J to 7 bases, leaving 4 bases not matched to a gene. CDR3 bases: TGTGCCAGCAGCTTAGGAGGGACAGAAAATTCACCCCTCCACTTT. This gives the protein CASSLGGTENSPLHF.